This TCR beta chain was sequenced during a study of cytomegalovirus exposure and HLA in healthy donors. Study-level findings and limits: In all likelihood, a cluster of highly shared sequence variants was a sequencing artifact.

To note about this clone: What it binds is unknown.

The PCR employed 60 Vbeta primers together with 13 Jbeta primers. TCRdb's table, derived via immunoSEQ multiplex PCR, lists solely in-frame clones and lacks some. The data show around 160,000 clones, almost 80% seen once. This sequence was found in a man aged 50 to 59 in good health and CMV-seropositive. The sequenced sample consisted of PBMCs.

The CDR3 reads CASRSSGGTLRGTGELFF. As DNA, the CDR3 is TGTGCCAGTAGGTCTAGCGGGGGGACCCTTAGGGGCACCGGGGAGCTGTTTTTT. The gene calls are TRBV19 and TRBJ2-2, with 11 nucleotides matching TRBD2. The CDR3 has 18 residues. J gave up 4 bases and V 6 bases, and 13 bases lay outside the gene matches. Germline loops: CDR1 LNHDA, CDR2 SQIVND (reference sequence).